This T cell receptor beta chain appears in the sequencing data of a study of blood T cell repertoires in COVID-19. Some clones are missing from TCRdb's copy, which holds only in-frame ones; the method was immunoSEQ multiplex PCR. Seen here are a few hundred thousand clones, over 75% observed once, and the top ten hold around 1.3%. Study members were between roughly 18 and 90 years old and lived in approximately 25 US regions. The sequenced material came from PBMCs or T cells enriched from blood (not recorded which). The sequence was obtained from a young man who had recovered from COVID-19.

The CDR3 loop is CASSPPDSVEAFF. In DNA form, the CDR3 reads TGTGCCAGCAGTCCCCCGGACAGTGTCGAAGCTTTCTTT. V gene TRBV27 combines with J gene TRBJ1-1; tentatively, D is TRBD1 (6 bases). Germline V lookup: CDR1 MNHEY, CDR2 SMNVEV (reference sequence). Trimming cost V 5 bases and J 8 bases, with 15 bases left between them. The CDR3 contains 13 residues.